The sequence of this T cell receptor beta chain was determined in a study of shared clonotypes between healthy human individuals. The study's findings and limits: It was observed that approximately 5% of naive CD4 clonotypes were shared across a handful of donors.

Partitioning of CD4+ cells yielded a CD45RA+ naive subset and a CD45RA-negative memory subset. Tens of thousands of T cell genomes (around 200 ng DNA) went into each sorted-subset replicate. The protocol was immunoSEQ multiplex PCR, while the TCRdb copy is restricted to in-frame clones and leaves out a portion. This sample has more than 2 million clones, with 85% to 95% found just once. As regards this clone: Its antigen is not known.

Trimming stripped 6 bases from V and 0 bases from J, with 14 bases between. From germline, CDR1 is MDHEN and CDR2 SYDVKM. This CDR3 comprises 15 residues. The chain has TRBV28 and TRBJ1-2; maybe TRBD1 (5 bases). Material: naive CD4+ T cells sorted from blood. The subset is: CD45RA+ positively selected. The TCR originated in a man aged 18 to 30 in good health. The CDR3: CASSEPRGANYGYTF. For the CDR3, the DNA is TGTGCCAGCAGCGAACCTCGGGGGGCTAACTATGGCTACACCTTC.